This TCR beta chain was documented in a study of cytomegalovirus exposure and HLA in healthy donors. As for the study in general: There were tens of millions of unique TCRs (from HLA-typed donors) in an early data release. The study placed 70% to 90% of its 398 genotyped donors in the Caucasian-associated ancestry cluster.

Whole-study findings and limits: Researchers reported in a later analysis that a missense DCLRE1C variant was tied to TCR beta V- and J-gene trimming.

PCR used 60 Vbeta primers and 13 Jbeta primers. Here immunoSEQ multiplex PCR was the method, and the copy in TCRdb shows in-frame clones only, minus some. The sample consists of about 130,000 clones, about 74% of them appearing once. The donors, nominally healthy at sampling, likely had unrecorded immune exposures. The CDR3 runs to 16 residues. CDR1 SEHNR and CDR2 FQNEAQ come from the germline V gene (reference sequence). Worth noting for this clone: The antigen is undetermined. The junction shows a germline mismatch at one end, possibly a read error.

Specimen: PBMCs. The receptor comes from a man aged 25 to 40 in good health and CMV-seronegative. V and J are TRBV7-9 and TRBJ2-7; the D gene is possibly TRBD2 (6 bases). In nucleotides, the CDR3 is TGTTCCAGCAGCCCACTCATCGGGACTTTCCCCTACGAGCAGTACTTC. It encodes CSSSPLIGTFPYEQYF.